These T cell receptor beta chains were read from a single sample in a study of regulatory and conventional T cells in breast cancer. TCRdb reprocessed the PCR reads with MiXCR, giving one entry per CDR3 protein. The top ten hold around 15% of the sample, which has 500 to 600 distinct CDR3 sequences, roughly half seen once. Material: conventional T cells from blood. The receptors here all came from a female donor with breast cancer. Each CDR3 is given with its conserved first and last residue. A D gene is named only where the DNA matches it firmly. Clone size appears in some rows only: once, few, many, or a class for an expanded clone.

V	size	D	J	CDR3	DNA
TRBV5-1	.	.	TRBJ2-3	CASSLTPGARDTQYF	TGTGCCAGCAGCTTGACCCCGGGGGCGAGAGATACGCAGTATTTT
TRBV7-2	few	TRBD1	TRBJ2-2	CASSLDWQGVNTGELFF	TGTGCCAGCAGCTTAGATTGGCAGGGGGTGAACACCGGGGAGCTGTTTTTT
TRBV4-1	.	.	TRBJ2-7	CASGQGLASYEQYF	TGCGCCAGCGGCCAGGGGCTAGCGTCCTACGAGCAGTACTTC
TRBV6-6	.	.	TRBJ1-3	CASSPVGGPGNTIYF	TGTGCCAGCAGTCCCGTCGGGGGCCCTGGAAACACCATATATTTT
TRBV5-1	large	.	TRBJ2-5	CASSLRLRAETQYF	TGCGCCAGCAGCTTAAGACTGAGGGCTGAGACCCAGTACTTC
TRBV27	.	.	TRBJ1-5	CASSSFLDNNQPQHF	TGTGCCAGCAGTTCGTTTCTGGACAATAATCAGCCCCAGCATTTT
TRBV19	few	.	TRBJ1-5	CASSIVNQPQHF	TGTGCCAGTAGTATCGTCAATCAGCCCCAGCATTTT
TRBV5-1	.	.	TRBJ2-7	CASSLAQGRLYF	TGCGCCAGCAGCTTGGCACAGGGTAGACTGTACTTC
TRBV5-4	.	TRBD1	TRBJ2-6	CASSRQGAGANVLTF	TGTGCCAGCAGCCGACAGGGCGCTGGGGCCAACGTCCTGACTTTC
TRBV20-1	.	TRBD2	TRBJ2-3	CSAREGTSGSTDTQYF	TGCAGTGCTAGAGAGGGGACTAGCGGGAGTACAGATACGCAGTATTTT
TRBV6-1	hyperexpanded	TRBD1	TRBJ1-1	CASSERAGGTEAFF	TGTGCCAGCAGTGAGAGGGCAGGGGGCACTGAAGCTTTCTTT
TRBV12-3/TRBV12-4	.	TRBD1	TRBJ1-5	CASSPGQGGNQPQHF	TGTGCCAGCAGTCCGGGACAGGGAGGTAATCAGCCCCAGCATTTT
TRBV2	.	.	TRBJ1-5	CASTLRSGVDQPQHF	TGTGCCAGCACCCTCCGATCGGGGGTAGATCAGCCCCAGCATTTT
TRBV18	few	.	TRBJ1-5	CASSPHENQPQHF	TGTGCCAGCTCACCACATGAGAATCAGCCCCAGCATTTT
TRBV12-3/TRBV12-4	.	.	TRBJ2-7	CASSPYAGTLDEQYF	TGTGCCAGCAGCCCCTACGCAGGGACATTGGACGAGCAGTACTTC